Below, one TCR beta chain is given with its context. Its target is not known. Isolated PBMCs totaled at least 7 million in each sample. V lost 0 bases and J lost 5; bases outside the gene matches: 17. The CDR3 runs to 21 residues. Looked up from germline, CDR1 is LNHNV and CDR2 is YYDKDF (reference sequence). The data stem from a study of blood T cells in healthy people across ages. Findings and caveats of the study: Because donor CMV status was unknown, expanded clonotype changes were possibly confounded. Whereas aged donors had fewer naive CD4+ cells, long-lived donors had more of them and higher diversity.

With a J-beta primer mix and a sample-barcoded 5' primer, a second PCR ran about 7 to 12 cycles. Each CDR3 protein is one row after TCRdb ran MiXCR on the 5' RACE reads. The sample holds hundreds of thousands of distinct CDR3 sequences; about 21% are singletons and the top ten take 3.6%. This chain joins TRBV15 and TRBJ2-3, with 13 nucleotides matching TRBD2. The sample was blood. This receptor was identified in a man between 65 and 85 years old in good health. The CDR3 loop reads CATSRDRGLAGEPDSGDTQYF. The CDR3 nucleotides are TGTGCCACCAGCAGAGATCGAGGACTAGCGGGAGAACCCGATTCGGGAGATACGCAGTATTTT.